This paragraph covers one T cell receptor (beta chain) sequence. Its antigen is not identified. The record originates from a study of graft-versus-host responses after intestinal transplantation. Background on the study: After anti-thymocyte globulin induction, recipients took tacrolimus and steroids for three to four years.

Generated by immunoSEQ multiplex PCR, the TCRdb table keeps only in-frame clones and is missing some. This table holds about 93,000 clones, 80% to 85% found once. Trimming took 4 bases from V and 6 from J, leaving 8 bases between them. Germline-derived CDR1 and CDR2 are ENHRY and SYGVKD. The CDR3 consists of 12 residues. The sequenced sample was unstimulated CD4+ T cells sorted from spleen or lymph node cells, obtained before intestinal transplant. The receptor was isolated from a human donor who received an intestinal transplant. The V call is TRBV10-3, the J call TRBJ2-3; unclear D gene. The CDR3 here is CAISAVEDTQYF. As DNA, the CDR3 is TGTGCCATCAGTGCCGTGGAGGATACGCAGTATTTT.